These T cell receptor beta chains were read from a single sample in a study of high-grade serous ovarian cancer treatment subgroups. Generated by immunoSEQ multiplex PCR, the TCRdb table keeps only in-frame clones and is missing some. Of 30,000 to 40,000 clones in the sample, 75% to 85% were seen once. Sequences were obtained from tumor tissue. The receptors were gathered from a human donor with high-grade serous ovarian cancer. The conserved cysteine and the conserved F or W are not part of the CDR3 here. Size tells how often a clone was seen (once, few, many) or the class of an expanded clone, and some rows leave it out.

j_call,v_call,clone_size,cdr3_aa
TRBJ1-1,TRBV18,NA,ASSNRGPPLNTEAF
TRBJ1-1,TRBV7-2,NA,ASSLQALNTEAF
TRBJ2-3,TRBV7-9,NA,ASSQDRAGDTQY
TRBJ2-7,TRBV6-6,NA,ASGPGMGEQY
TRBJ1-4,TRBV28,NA,ASSLIGQVAEKLF
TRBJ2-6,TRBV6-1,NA,ASSGQQPFSGANVLT
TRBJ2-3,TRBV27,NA,ASSLGAEWSTQY
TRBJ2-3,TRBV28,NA,ASSFRGGSTDTQY
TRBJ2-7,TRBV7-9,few,ASSLRQGQAYEQY
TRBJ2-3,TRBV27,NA,ASSLRGAGGTDTQY
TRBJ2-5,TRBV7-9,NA,ASSPGSRGETQY
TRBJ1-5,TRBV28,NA,ASQTGLNQPQH
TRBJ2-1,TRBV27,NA,ASSLTSGRAYNEQF
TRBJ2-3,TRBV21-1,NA,ASSPPLRGDTQY
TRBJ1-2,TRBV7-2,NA,ASSSLALDGYT
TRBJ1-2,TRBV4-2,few,ASSQVGGDYGYT
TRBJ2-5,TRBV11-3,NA,ASSLQGLAGTETQY
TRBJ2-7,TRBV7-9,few,ASTIDRSYEQY
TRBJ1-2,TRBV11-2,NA,ASSLSRDMDGYT
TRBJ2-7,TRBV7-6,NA,ASSLGERHEQY
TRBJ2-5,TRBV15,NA,ATSRGFRERALRTQY
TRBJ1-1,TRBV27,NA,ASRSQGAEAF
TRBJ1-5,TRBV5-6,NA,ASSLARAGDNQPQH
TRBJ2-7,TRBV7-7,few,ASSLDGTYEQY
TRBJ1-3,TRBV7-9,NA,ASSLGGPKGNTIY
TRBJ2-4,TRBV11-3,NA,ASSLAGEAKNIQY
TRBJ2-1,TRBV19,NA,ASRESSYNEQF
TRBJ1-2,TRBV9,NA,ASSVDYYGYT
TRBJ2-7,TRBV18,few,ASSPPAGAREQY
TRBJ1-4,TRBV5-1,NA,ASSMRTTNEKLF
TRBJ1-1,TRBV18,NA,ASPRTDTEAF
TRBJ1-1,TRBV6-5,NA,ASRTGVRNTEAF
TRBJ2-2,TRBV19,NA,ASSIGEINTGELF
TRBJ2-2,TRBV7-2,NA,ASRLTLAGITGELF
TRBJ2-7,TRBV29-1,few,SVAGGTGHYEQY
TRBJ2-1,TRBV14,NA,ASSQLGLVNEQF
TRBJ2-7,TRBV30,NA,AWSRGLSYEQY
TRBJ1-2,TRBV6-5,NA,ASSYQLDRGLHGYT
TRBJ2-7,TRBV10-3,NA,AISVVRDRGREQY
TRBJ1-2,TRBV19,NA,ASSMGASYGYT